This T cell receptor beta chain was recorded in a study of blood T cell repertoires in COVID-19. Produced via immunoSEQ multiplex PCR; TCRdb's table is partial and in-frame only. The sample lists more than 450,000 clones, about 85% occurring once. With 5 bases clipped from V and 1 base from J, the junction kept 10 bases outside the gene matches. Germline assignment: CDR1 SGHRS and CDR2 YFSETQ. The CDR3 is 17 amino acids. The genes are TRBV5-1 and TRBJ1-2; 11 nucleotides agree with TRBD1. The sequence was obtained from a young woman who had recovered from COVID-19. Source material: PBMCs or T cells enriched from blood (not recorded which). CDR3: CASSLRTGTGGNYGYTF. The CDR3 nucleotides read TGCGCCAGCAGTTTACGAACCGGGACAGGGGGTAACTATGGCTACACCTTC.